The clone carrying this T cell receptor (beta chain) was detected once. This entry belongs to a study of T cell responses to AZD1222 COVID-19 vaccine. V was shortened by 3 bases and J by 2 bases, with 10 bases between the two germline ends. The CDR3 runs 13 residues. Germline V gene sequence: CDR1 DFQATT, CDR2 SNEGSKA (reference sequence). TCRdb's copy holds only in-frame clones and misses some; the assay was immunoSEQ multiplex PCR. This sample has about 140,000 clones; roughly 92% occur once, and the top ten carry more than 5%. This clonotype was obtained from an adult in good health. The chain has TRBV20-1 and TRBJ2-5; no reliable D call. The material was peripheral blood, obtained on day 0 of AZD1222 vaccination. CDR3 amino acids: CSASLRIQETQYF. CDR3 coding DNA: TGCAGTGCTAGTTTACGGATACAAGAGACCCAGTACTTC.